These T cell receptor beta chains were read from a single sample in a study of cytomegalovirus exposure and HLA in healthy donors. The table came from immunoSEQ multiplex PCR; TCRdb's copy has only in-frame clones and leaves some out. This sample has approximately 210,000 clones, with roughly 86% found just once. The sample comprised PBMCs. The receptors were sampled from a woman aged 18 to 35 in good health and CMV-seronegative. Both conserved end residues are part of each CDR3. The D gene is left open where the match is weak.

. | TRBJ1-5 | 13 | TRBV27 | CASSYGGNQPQHF
. | TRBJ2-7 | 12 | TRBV7-9 | CASSLDAGEQYF
. | TRBJ1-2 | 13 | TRBV6-1 | CASRAGVNYGYTF
TRBD2 | TRBJ2-7 | 16 | TRBV5-1 | CASSLRLAGISYEQYF
TRBD2 | TRBJ2-7 | 21 | TRBV30 | CAWSLRSVWGAGLAGGYEQYF
. | TRBJ2-1 | 15 | TRBV7-6 | CASSFGGKGYNEQFF
. | TRBJ1-5 | 19 | TRBV28 | CASSFFPPGREGRNQPQHF
. | TRBJ1-1 | 14 | TRBV11-2 | CASSLVGTLLGGFF
. | TRBJ1-1 | 12 | TRBV6-1 | CASRQANTEAFF
. | TRBJ2-5 | 13 | TRBV7-7 | CASSLGLRETQYF
TRBD2 | TRBJ2-2 | 14 | TRBV30 | CACSKRGNTGELFF
. | TRBJ2-5 | 15 | TRBV25-1 | CASSDIQGLGVTQYF
. | TRBJ2-7 | 12 | TRBV2 | CATRTADYEQYF
TRBD1 | TRBJ1-2 | 15 | TRBV7-9 | CASSSATGGVDGYTF
TRBD2 | . | 17 | TRBV5-1 | CASSLLPGAGGLYEQYF
. | TRBJ2-7 | 15 | TRBV5-4 | CASSLEGLSSYEQYF
. | TRBJ2-1 | 15 | TRBV5-1 | CASSLAGAAYNEQFF
TRBD1 | TRBJ1-3 | 16 | TRBV30 | CAWSVAWDRAGNTIYF
. | TRBJ1-2 | 13 | TRBV6-5 | CASSYGGDYGYTF
TRBD1 | TRBJ2-1 | 15 | TRBV27 | CASTRGTGTYNEQFF
TRBD2 | TRBJ2-1 | 15 | TRBV27 | CASSLRREGSNEQFF
TRBD1 | TRBJ1-5 | 13 | TRBV6-5 | CASSVDRDQPQHF
. | TRBJ2-2 | 15 | TRBV4-1 | CASSHRQDRTGELFF
TRBD1 | TRBJ2-1 | 15 | TRBV10-3 | CAISESVLQGNEQFF
. | TRBJ2-3 | 17 | TRBV7-2 | CASSPRPGTTSTDTQYF
TRBD2 | TRBJ2-7 | 20 | TRBV19 | CASSIIPRWGERGGSYEQYF
. | TRBJ1-2 | 13 | TRBV10-3 | CAISDRESYGYTF
TRBD1 | TRBJ1-5 | 15 | TRBV19 | CAGSTGGFLAQPQHF
. | TRBJ2-1 | 14 | TRBV6-5 | CASSHPSSYNEQFF
TRBD1 | TRBJ1-2 | 14 | TRBV19 | CASSPQGTGYGYTF
. | TRBJ1-5 | 15 | TRBV30 | CAWSTGRGSNQPQHF
. | TRBJ2-7 | 15 | TRBV28 | CASSLTLGLKYEQYF
. | TRBJ1-3 | 15 | TRBV6-5 | CASTRSVASGNTIYF
TRBD2 | TRBJ2-7 | 17 | TRBV7-9 | CASSFPRTSGRSHEQYF
TRBD1 | TRBJ2-5 | 15 | TRBV10-3 | CAISESVTGVKTQYF
TRBD1 | TRBJ2-3 | 14 | TRBV7-8 | CASSFQGVRDTQYF
TRBD2 | TRBJ2-5 | 17 | TRBV11-3 | CASSWGVAGGPGETQYF
TRBD1 | TRBJ1-1 | 17 | TRBV7-9 | CASSFRPGTGVNTEAFF
TRBD1 | TRBJ1-2 | 14 | TRBV5-1 | CASSPGQGGYGYTF
. | TRBJ2-5 | 12 | TRBV5-4 | CASSFRYETQYF
. | TRBJ1-1 | 16 | TRBV30 | CAWRNRPLAWYAEAFF
. | TRBJ1-5 | 12 | TRBV5-4 | CASSLYGQPQHF
TRBD2 | TRBJ2-1 | 15 | TRBV11-2 | CASSNGLAGWDEQFF
TRBD1 | TRBJ1-2 | 14 | TRBV11-1 | CASSLAGTGYGYTF
. | TRBJ1-6 | 13 | TRBV6-1 | CASTAPGRAPLHF
. | TRBJ2-7 | 13 | TRBV5-1 | CASSPTLTYEQYF
TRBD1 | TRBJ1-2 | 14 | TRBV27 | CASSSRTGGYGYTF
. | TRBJ2-3 | 14 | TRBV6-1 | CAIGATSSTDTQYF
TRBD1 | TRBJ1-1 | 15 | TRBV4-1 | CASSHTGTGVTEAFF
. | TRBJ2-1 | 15 | TRBV9 | CASSVAGVSYNEQFF
. | TRBJ1-5 | 14 | TRBV5-6 | CASSLKRGNQPQHF
. | TRBJ1-1 | 15 | TRBV6-5 | CASSRDMTVPRTAFF
. | TRBJ2-7 | 12 | TRBV10-1 | CASKGLQNEQYF
. | TRBJ1-2 | 13 | TRBV30 | CAWSDGGSYGYTF
. | TRBJ1-2 | 13 | TRBV5-5 | CASSLLANYGYTF
. | TRBJ1-1 | 14 | TRBV28 | CASSFRGMNTEAFF
TRBD1 | TRBJ2-7 | 15 | TRBV18 | CASSPVGQGFSEQYF
. | TRBJ2-5 | 15 | TRBV6-6 | CASRNQAGPQETQYF
. | TRBJ1-4 | 14 | TRBV19 | CASSRGGRNEKLFF